The source of this T cell receptor (beta chain) is a study of OX40 agonist ivuxolimab in advanced cancers. Produced via immunoSEQ multiplex PCR; TCRdb's table is partial and in-frame only. The data hold about 46,000 clones, with 75% to 90% observed a single time. The germline CDR1 and CDR2 sequences are GTSNPN and SVGIG (reference sequence). Deletions cut 8 bases from V and 0 bases from J, with 17 bases between. The CDR3 spans 14 residues. This material consisted of CD4+ or CD8+ T cells sorted from blood, taken in a trial of the OX40 agonist ivuxolimab. This TCR was sampled from an adult with an advanced solid tumor such as melanoma, head and neck, liver or kidney cancer. The chain recombines TRBV30 with TRBJ2-7; weak D call: TRBD2 (5 bases). Here the CDR3 DNA reads TGTGCCGCACTAGGCGGTTCGAGCTCCTACGAGCAGTACTTC. Protein: CAALGGSSSYEQYF.